The subject of this entry is one TCR beta chain. The target antigen is unknown. This entry belongs to a study of T cell responses to AZD1222 COVID-19 vaccine. The V end was cut by 3 bases, the J end by 11 bases, with 20 bases between. The CDR3 covers 14 residues. Germline CDR1 SGHNT, CDR2 YYREEE (reference sequence). Assay used: immunoSEQ multiplex PCR; TCRdb lists only in-frame clones, some missing. The top ten hold approximately 9% of the sample, which has 160,000 or so clones, around 87% seen once. Study-level results: An increase in Spike-specific TCR breadth and depth was observed after two AZD1222 doses. Scientists sampled the repertoires only once the peak T cell response had passed. A mostly white British donor set with more females was recruited, and clonal diversity was possibly underestimated. Only a handful of AZD1222 recipients tested seropositive at baseline.

The sequenced sample was peripheral blood, obtained 28 days after the second AZD1222 dose. The chain is built from TRBV5-4 and TRBJ1-1; TRBD1 is a possible D gene (6 bases). This sequence was found in an adult who received the AZD1222 COVID-19 vaccine. The CDR3 DNA follows: TGTGCCAGCAGCTCCTACCGAGGACAGCGGGACGCTTTCTTT. Protein sequence: CASSSYRGQRDAFF.